The clone carrying this TCR beta chain was detected only a few times. The antigen remains undetermined. The library targeted TCRbeta and was prepared with unique molecular identifiers. TCRdb ran MiXCR on the PCR reads and lists one entry per CDR3 protein. The table shows hundreds of thousands of distinct CDR3 sequences, with 8% to 11% occurring only once. Germline V CDR1 and CDR2: MNHEY, SVGEGT. The CDR3 contains 16 residues. J was trimmed by 4 bases and V by 6 bases; bases with no gene match: 15. This sample is part of a study of T-cell reconstitution after alpha-beta-depleted transplantation in children. The study's findings and limits: Day-60 TCRbeta diversity that was high in some patients was derived from surviving recipient T cells and thymic progenitors.

This receptor was obtained from a child aged 2-15 years with inherited bone marrow failure, due to receive a stem cell transplant. The chain has TRBV6-2 or TRBV6-3 and TRBJ2-7, with TRBD1 matching 7 bases. Sequencing used PBMCs, obtained before TCRalphabeta/CD19-depleted stem cell transplant. CDR3 in DNA: TGTGCCAGCAGCGGTTTTAGGGGGCCCCCACCTTACGAGCAGTACTTC. Translated: CASSGFRGPPPYEQYF.